A selection of T cell receptor beta chains follows, all from one sample in a study of tissue T cells after allogeneic stem cell transplantation. Using immunoSEQ multiplex PCR, the repertoire was profiled, and TCRdb retains in-frame clones only, with some absent. This table holds 950 to 1,200 clones, about 86% found once. Sequencing was performed on spleen tissue, taken at autopsy. These receptors were obtained from a female patient aged 18-49 years with steroid-refractory graft-versus-host disease after an allogeneic stem cell transplant. Some of these T cells may belong to the graft donor. Each CDR3 is given with its conserved first and last residue. D genes are given only for firm matches. The size entry is marked missing in some rows and otherwise reads once, few, many or a size class.

v_call,clone_size,j_call,d_call,cdr3_aa,cdr3_nt
TRBV10-1,-,TRBJ2-5,-,CASSAGRGPGETQYF,TGCGCCAGCAGTGCCGGGAGAGGGCCAGGGGAGACCCAGTACTTC
TRBV9,-,TRBJ1-5,-,CASSVSGNSNQPQHF,TGTGCCAGCAGCGTCTCAGGGAATTCGAATCAGCCCCAGCATTTT
TRBV24-1,-,TRBJ1-2,-,CATRDFYGYTF,TGTGCCACCAGAGACTTCTATGGCTACACCTTC
TRBV7-8,once,TRBJ2-2,TRBD2,CASSILASGELFF,TGTGCCAGCAGCATACTAGCGTCCGGGGAGCTGTTTTTT
TRBV5-1,-,TRBJ2-7,TRBD2,CASSAGTSGSYEQYF,TGCGCCAGCAGCGCCGGGACTAGCGGGAGTTACGAGCAGTACTTC
TRBV4-1,few,TRBJ1-5,TRBD1,CASSQGGTENQPQHF,TGCGCCAGCAGCCAAGGTGGGACAGAGAATCAGCCCCAGCATTTT
TRBV6-5,-,TRBJ2-5,-,CASSYSSRWETQYF,TGTGCCAGCAGTTACAGTAGTCGTTGGGAGACCCAGTACTTC
TRBV5-4,-,TRBJ1-4,TRBD1,CASSDHRGEKLFF,TGTGCCAGCAGCGACCACAGGGGCGAAAAACTGTTTTTT
TRBV28,-,TRBJ2-6,-,CASSPRGSGANVLTF,TGTGCCAGCAGTCCCCGAGGCTCTGGGGCCAACGTCCTGACTTTC
TRBV10-3,-,TRBJ2-7,-,CAISESGSYYEQYF,TGTGCCATCAGTGAGTCGGGCTCTTACTACGAGCAGTACTTC
TRBV9,-,TRBJ2-1,TRBD2,CASSVGGSGRATGESDEQFF,TGTGCCAGCAGCGTAGGAGGTAGCGGGAGGGCCACGGGTGAGTCAGATGAGCAGTTCTTC
TRBV6-5,-,TRBJ1-3,-,CATRKSFSGNTIYF,TGTGCCACCCGAAAGTCTTTCTCTGGAAACACCATATATTTT
TRBV5-8,-,TRBJ2-2,-,CASSPWGTGELFF,TGTGCCAGCAGCCCTTGGGGGACCGGGGAGCTGTTTTTT
TRBV4-1,-,TRBJ2-7,-,CASSQVGGEQYF,TGCGCCAGCAGCCAAGTGGGGGGCGAGCAGTACTTC
TRBV6-2/TRBV6-3,few,TRBJ1-4,-,CASSYGEGGSGEKLFF,TGTGCCAGCAGTTACGGGGAGGGGGGGAGCGGCGAAAAACTGTTTTTT
TRBV4-1,large,TRBJ2-7,-,CASSHGQNGEQYF,TGCGCCAGCAGCCATGGACAGAATGGGGAGCAGTACTTC
TRBV27,-,TRBJ1-3,-,CASKGSGNTIYF,TGTGCCAGCAAGGGCTCTGGAAACACCATATATTTT
TRBV10-2,-,TRBJ2-7,TRBD1,CASSPGTGYEQYF,TGCGCCAGCAGCCCCGGGACAGGCTACGAGCAGTACTTC
TRBV19,once,TRBJ2-3,-,CASSILARDTQYF,TGTGCCAGTAGTATTCTAGCTAGGGATACGCAGTATTTT
TRBV11-2,-,TRBJ2-1,-,CASGQGPYNEQFF,TGTGCCAGCGGCCAGGGGCCCTACAATGAGCAGTTCTTC
TRBV6-5,few,TRBJ1-5,-,CASSYTSINQPQHF,TGTGCCAGCAGTTACACTTCGATCAATCAGCCCCAGCATTTT
TRBV6-6,-,TRBJ2-7,TRBD1,CASSYRTGIYEQYF,TGTGCCAGCAGTTACAGGACAGGAATCTACGAGCAGTACTTC
TRBV7-9,once,TRBJ1-5,-,CALWPPVGGGGTQPQHF,TGTGCCCTGTGGCCTCCAGTTGGGGGGGGTGGTACTCAGCCCCAGCATTTT
TRBV14,-,TRBJ2-7,TRBD2,CASSLGLAREDYEQYF,TGTGCCAGCAGCCTAGGACTAGCAAGGGAAGACTACGAGCAGTACTTC
TRBV9,-,TRBJ2-7,TRBD2,CASSGLAGGPHEQYF,TGTGCCAGCAGCGGACTAGCGGGAGGGCCCCACGAGCAGTACTTC